These 32 T cell receptor beta chains were all obtained from the same sample, sequenced in a study of CD8 T cells in ankylosing spondylitis. In TCRdb, the 5' RACE reads were re-called with MiXCR into one record per CDR3 protein. The data show 250,000 to 300,000 distinct CDR3 sequences, with around 18% seen just once and about 8.2% held by the top ten. Sequenced sample: blood, either unsorted or a sorted T cell fraction (not recorded which). The source of these receptors is a male donor with ankylosing spondylitis or in good health (not recorded which).

This clonotype has more than one count but fewer than ten. V gene TRBV11-2 combines with J gene TRBJ2-7, with D unclear. The CDR3 covers 12 residues. The V gene lost 4 bases and the J gene lost 2 bases, with 6 bases spanning the gap. From germline, CDR1 is SGHAT and CDR2 FQNNGV. The CDR3 DNA sequence: TGTGCCAGCAGCTACAATGCCTACGAGCAGTACGTC. Amino acids: CASSYNAYEQYV.

The sample holds a few counts of this clonotype. This chain joins TRBV15 and TRBJ2-2, with D possibly being TRBD1 or TRBD2 (5 bases each). V lost 6 bases and J 0 bases, leaving 14 bases between the germline ends. Germline CDR1 is LNHNV and CDR2 is YYDKDF (reference sequence). The CDR3 totals 16 residues. The CDR3 coding sequence is TGTGCCACCAGTACGGGGCAGGCCGCGAACACCGGGGAGCTGTTTTTT. Translating gives CATSTGQAANTGELFF.

The chain has TRBV5-1 and TRBJ2-5; 8 bases fit TRBD1. The CDR3 sequence is 15 residues long. The V segment lost 4 bases and the J segment 5 bases; nucleotides outside the gene matches: 10. Per germline, CDR1 SGHRS and CDR2 YFSETQ. CDR3 coding DNA: TGCGCCAGCAGCGTTTCTCAGGGGGCGCGGGAGACCCAGTACTTC. Protein product: CASSVSQGARETQYF.

This clonotype has just a few counts. The gene calls are TRBV12-3 or TRBV12-4 and TRBJ1-6; D may be TRBD1 (5 bases). V gave up 5 bases and J gave up 10 bases, with 18 bases separating them. This CDR3 is built from 15 residues. This CDR3 reads CASSTEGTRISPLHF. DNA of the CDR3: TGTGCCAGCAGTACAGAGGGGACCCGGATCTCACCCCTCCACTTT.

The chain couples TRBV20-1 to TRBJ2-3; 10 nucleotides align to TRBD1. From germline, CDR1 is DFQATT and CDR2 SNEGSKA (reference sequence). Trimming took 3 bases from V and 4 from J; bases not matched to a gene: 4. The CDR3 totals 14 residues. CDR3 sequence: CSASPGTGADTQYF. DNA for the CDR3: TGCAGTGCTAGTCCCGGGACAGGGGCAGATACGCAGTATTTT.

This clonotype has at least ten counts. The chain recombines TRBV12-3 or TRBV12-4 with TRBJ1-1; D is perhaps TRBD1 (5 bases). The CDR3 has 14 residues. V was cut by 7 bases and J by 7 bases, with 19 bases left in between. CDR3 amino acids: CASTLSVRGGEAFF. CDR3 sequence (DNA): TGTGCCAGCACCCTCTCGGTTAGGGGAGGTGAAGCTTTCTTT.

The chain employs TRBV15 and TRBJ1-5; TRBD1 matches at 8 bases. V shed 6 bases and J 4 bases; nucleotides not matched to a gene: 2. From germline, CDR1 is LNHNV and CDR2 YYDKDF (reference sequence). CDR3 length: 13 residues. This CDR3 is CATRQGVNQPQHF. Here the CDR3 DNA reads TGTGCCACCAGACAGGGGGTGAATCAGCCCCAGCATTTT.

This clonotype was recorded at least ten times. The chain has TRBV28 and TRBJ1-5, with 8 bases lining up with TRBD1. In germline, CDR1 is MDHEN, CDR2 SYDVKM. V dropped 4 bases and J dropped 5; count of bases not matched to a gene: 7. This CDR3 comprises 15 residues. In DNA, the CDR3 is TGTGCCAGCAGTTACAGGGGGGCGTTATATCAGCCCCAGCATTTT. Its translation: CASSYRGALYQPQHF.

Comments on this clonotype: Germline and junction disagree at one end, which may indicate a read error. The chain carries TRBV27 and TRBJ1-1; 7 nucleotides line up with TRBD1. The CDR3 is made up of 15 amino acids. Germline assignment: CDR1 MNHEY and CDR2 SMNVEV (reference sequence). The CDR3 DNA reads TGTGCCAACAGTCTCACCCCAGGGGGTAACACTGAAGCTTTCTTT. Its translation: CANSLTPGGNTEAFF.

The chain joins TRBV7-6 to TRBJ2-1; TRBD1 agrees at 8 bases. The CDR3 is 16 residues long. Germline V gives CDR1 SGHVS, CDR2 FNYEAQ. With 4 bases clipped from V and 3 bases from J, the junction kept 8 bases outside the gene matches. For the CDR3, the DNA is TGTGCCAGCAGCTCCCTTCGGACAGGGAACTACAATGAGCAGTTCTTC. It yields the protein CASSSLRTGNYNEQFF.

The rearrangement links TRBV28 to TRBJ2-7; D might be TRBD2 (5 bases). The CDR3 loop spans 13 amino acids. V dropped 5 bases and J dropped 5 bases, with 13 bases sitting between them. Germline assignment: CDR1 MDHEN and CDR2 SYDVKM. Here the CDR3 DNA reads TGTGCCAGCAGTCCCGGCGGGCACCACGAGCAGTACGTC. Protein product: CASSPGGHHEQYV.

There are a few counts of this clonotype. The rearrangement links TRBV27 to TRBJ2-7; D might be TRBD1 (5 bases). The V gene lost 5 bases and the J gene lost 3 bases, with 11 bases spanning the gap. The CDR3 totals 13 residues. Germline CDR1 MNHEY, CDR2 SMNVEV (reference sequence). The DNA of the CDR3 is TGTGCCAGCAGTCCTCGACAGAACTACGAGCAGTACGTC. Translated, it gives CASSPRQNYEQYV.

Comment on this clonotype: One base away lies a much larger clone, so this may be a sequencing read error. The chain joins TRBV6-2 or TRBV6-3 to TRBJ2-1, with 16 bases that match TRBD2. CDR1 is MNHEY and CDR2 is SVGEGT in the germline V gene. This CDR3 contains 14 residues. The CDR3 DNA reads TGTGCCAGCGGGACTAGCGGGGGGGCCAATGCGCAGTTCTTC. This translates into CASGTSGGANAQFF.

This clonotype was found once. The V call is TRBV7-8, the J call TRBJ1-2, with a possible D match to TRBD1 (6 bases). The V and J ends lost 3 bases and 4 bases respectively, with 12 bases between them. The germline V gene has CDR1 SGHVS and CDR2 FQNEAQ. The CDR3 extends over 14 amino acids. CDR3 DNA sequence: TGTGCCAGCAGCTTTGGGGGCGCCCCCTATGGCTACACCTTC. Translating it yields CASSFGGAPYGYTF.

The V and J genes are TRBV20-1 and TRBJ2-7; TRBD1 is a possible D gene (6 bases). This CDR3 is 14 amino acids long. CDR1 and CDR2 from the germline V gene are DFQATT and SNEGSKA (reference sequence). Between the trimmed V and J ends, which lost 0 bases and 1 base, there was a span of 10 bases. The CDR3 here is CSARDPRGSYEQYV. CDR3 nucleotides: TGCAGTGCTAGAGATCCCAGGGGATCCTACGAGCAGTACGTC.

This chain joins TRBV20-1 and TRBJ2-1; D might be TRBD2 (5 bases). CDR3 length equals 14 residues. Germline-derived CDR1 and CDR2 are DFQATT and SNEGSKA (reference sequence). V lost 1 base, J lost 6 bases, and 13 bases lay in between. The CDR3 DNA sequence: TGCAGTGCTAGAGCGTTGAGGGCGGGCAATGAGCAGTTCTTC. Translated: CSARALRAGNEQFF.

The chain uses TRBV29-1 and TRBJ2-1, with 7 bases that match TRBD2. The junction had 10 bases not matched to a gene; V was cut back by 6 bases and J by 2 bases. The CDR3 covers 15 residues. CDR1 is SQVTM and CDR2 is ANQGSEA in the germline V gene. The CDR3 DNA follows: TGCAGCGTGGTCGCATGGCGGGAGACCTACAATGAGCAGTTCTTC. Protein: CSVVAWRETYNEQFF.

The chain is built from TRBV25-1 and TRBJ2-3; 9 bases fit TRBD2. The V and J ends lost 3 bases and 5 bases, in that order; junction bases with no gene match: 6. The length of the CDR3 is 15 residues. The V gene's germline CDR1 is MGHDK and CDR2 SYGVNS. CDR3 nucleotides: TGTGCCAGCAGTGATAGGGCGGGAGGGAAAGATACGCAGTATTTT. Residues: CASSDRAGGKDTQYF.

V gene TRBV20-1 combines with J gene TRBJ2-6; 8 bases fit TRBD2. V trimming: 1 base; J trimming: 0 bases; junction bases outside the gene matches: 5. Germline V gene data show CDR1 as DFQATT and CDR2 as SNEGSKA (reference sequence). This CDR3 has 17 amino acids. This CDR3 reads CSARGREAPSGANVLTF. CDR3 DNA: TGCAGTGCTAGAGGGCGGGAGGCCCCCTCTGGGGCCAACGTCCTGACTTTC.

This clonotype occurred a few times. The gene calls are TRBV10-3 and TRBJ1-2; D remains ambiguous. Germline lookup yields CDR1 ENHRY and CDR2 SYGVKD. The CDR3 has 14 residues. Trimming removed 4 bases from V and 3 bases from J, with 12 bases in between. CDR3 sequence: CAISVGGDDYGYTF. The CDR3 DNA reads TGTGCCATCAGTGTGGGTGGGGATGACTATGGCTACACCTTC.

This clonotype has only a few counts. The CDR3 here is CASSHRRSGTEAFF. The CDR3 coding sequence is TGTGCCAGCAGCCACAGGCGGTCGGGCACTGAAGCTTTCTTT. This chain connects TRBV12-3 or TRBV12-4 to TRBJ1-1, with TRBD1 as a possible D gene (5 bases). The CDR3 is made up of 14 amino acids. V was pared by 6 bases and J by 4 bases, with 15 bases between.

This clonotype has just a few counts. The chain joins TRBV15 to TRBJ2-6, with D perhaps matching TRBD2 (5 bases). Trimming removed 1 base from V and 0 bases from J, with 10 bases in between. There are 17 residues in the CDR3. Per the germline V gene, CDR1 is LNHNV and CDR2 is YYDKDF (reference sequence). CDR3 amino acids: CATSRVVRDSGANVLTF. In DNA form, the CDR3 reads TGTGCCACCAGCAGAGTTGTTCGGGACTCTGGGGCCAACGTCCTGACTTTC.

This clonotype was seen a handful of times. This chain joins TRBV18 and TRBJ2-3; no firm D call. The CDR3 contains 15 residues. CDR1 is KGHSH and CDR2 is LQKENI in the germline V gene. V lost 6 bases to trimming and J lost 0 bases, with 13 bases between them. In DNA, the CDR3 is TGTGCCAGCTCCTCACGTTCGGGTAGCACAGATACGCAGTATTTT. It translates to CASSSRSGSTDTQYF.

This chain connects TRBV9 to TRBJ1-3, with TRBD1 as a possible D gene (6 bases). CDR3 length: 14 residues. V was trimmed by 3 bases and J by 3 bases, leaving 10 bases between them. Looked up from germline, CDR1 is SGDLS and CDR2 is YYNGEE. CDR3 residues: CASSAGTSGNTIYF. The CDR3 nucleotides read TGTGCCAGCAGCGCTGGGACAAGTGGAAACACCATATATTTT.

The J gene is TRBJ2-1, the V gene TRBV4-2; 7 positions agree with TRBD2. Trimming took 1 base from V and 10 from J; bases not matched to a gene: 13. The CDR3 covers 16 residues. The germline gives CDR1 LGHNA, CDR2 YNFKEQ. The chain's CDR3 is CASSQALRDYRREQFF. CDR3 DNA sequence: TGTGCCAGCAGCCAAGCCCTCCGGGACTACCGACGGGAGCAGTTCTTC.

This clonotype was seen a handful of times. J is TRBJ2-1 and V is TRBV5-1, with TRBD2 identical over 15 bases. In germline, CDR1 is SGHRS, CDR2 YFSETQ. The CDR3 spans 15 residues. Trimming removed 4 bases from V and 4 bases from J; junction bases left unmatched: 0. CDR3 DNA: TGCGCCAGCAGCGGACTAGCGGGAGGGTACAATGAGCAGTTCTTC. The encoded protein is CASSGLAGGYNEQFF. Using reference TRBV5-1 and TRBJ2-1 for the parts outside the CDR3, the full variable domain is KAGVTQTPRYLIKTRGQQVTLSCSPISGHRSVSWYQQTPGQGLQFLFEYFSETQRNKGNFPGRFSGRQFSNSRSEMNVSTLELGDSALYLCASSGLAGGYNEQFFGPGTRLTVL.

This clonotype was detected only a few times. The chain links TRBV28 to TRBJ2-5, with D possibly matching TRBD1 (5 bases). Germline values: CDR1 MDHEN, CDR2 SYDVKM. Between the trimmed V and J ends, which lost 8 bases and 2 bases, there was a span of 18 bases. This CDR3 has 15 residues. The CDR3 DNA follows: TGTGCCAGCGGCGAATCGTGGGGCAGACAAGAGACCCAGTACTTC. Translated: CASGESWGRQETQYF. Full variable domain (outside the CDR3, taken from reference TRBV28 and TRBJ2-5): DVKVTQSSRYLVKRTGEKVFLECVQDMDHENMFWYRQDPGLGLRLIYFSYDVKMKEKGDIPEGYSVSREKKERFSLILESASTNQTSMYLCASGESWGRQETQYFGPGTRLLVL.

The sample holds many counts of this clonotype. The chain carries TRBV15 and TRBJ1-5; D uncertain. Germline V CDR1 and CDR2: LNHNV, YYDKDF (reference sequence). The CDR3 loop spans 14 amino acids. V was pared by 1 base and J by 0 bases, with 4 bases between. The DNA of the CDR3 is TGTGCCACCAGCAGAGCGGGTAGCAATCAGCCCCAGCATTTT. Protein sequence: CATSRAGSNQPQHF.

The chain has TRBV12-3 or TRBV12-4 and TRBJ2-1, with D perhaps TRBD2 (7 bases). Deletions cut 2 bases from V and 9 bases from J, with 11 bases between. The CDR3 is 13 amino acids. The CDR3 coding sequence is TGTGCCAGCAGTTTACGGGGGGCTGGTGAGCAGTTCTTC. This gives the protein CASSLRGAGEQFF.

CDR3 loop: CASTPGQGITEQFF. The CDR3 DNA reads TGCGCCAGCACCCCGGGACAGGGTATCACTGAGCAGTTCTTC. This chain links TRBV5-1 with TRBJ2-1, with 9 bases lining up with TRBD1. Germline CDR1 is SGHRS and CDR2 is YFSETQ. V shed 6 bases, J shed 9 bases, and the junction held 10 bases outside the gene matches. The CDR3 consists of 14 residues.

This clonotype showed up just a few times. The rearrangement links TRBV3-1 to TRBJ1-3, with D maybe TRBD1 (6 bases). V lost 5 bases and J lost 2, with 16 bases in between. The germline V gene encodes CDR1 LGHDT and CDR2 YNNKEL (reference sequence). CDR3 length equals 16 residues. The CDR3 sequence: CASSANRALTGNTIYF. The CDR3 DNA sequence: TGTGCCAGCAGCGCCAACAGGGCTTTAACTGGAAACACCATATATTTT. Complete variable domain (other parts from reference TRBV3-1 and TRBJ1-3): DTAVSQTPKYLVTQMGNDKSIKCEQNLGHDTMYWYKQDSKKFLKIMFSYNNKELIINETVPNRFSPKSPDKAHLNLHINSLELGDSAVYFCASSANRALTGNTIYFGEGSWLTVV.

As for this clonotype: At one boundary the junction diverges from the germline segment, which might be a read error. The chain uses TRBV6-5 and TRBJ1-2, with D unresolved. Germline V lookup: CDR1 MNHEY, CDR2 SVGAGI. This CDR3 spans 14 amino acids. The chain's CDR3 is CANSYGDRYYGYTF. Here the CDR3 DNA reads TGTGCCAACAGTTACGGGGATAGGTACTATGGCTACACCTTC.